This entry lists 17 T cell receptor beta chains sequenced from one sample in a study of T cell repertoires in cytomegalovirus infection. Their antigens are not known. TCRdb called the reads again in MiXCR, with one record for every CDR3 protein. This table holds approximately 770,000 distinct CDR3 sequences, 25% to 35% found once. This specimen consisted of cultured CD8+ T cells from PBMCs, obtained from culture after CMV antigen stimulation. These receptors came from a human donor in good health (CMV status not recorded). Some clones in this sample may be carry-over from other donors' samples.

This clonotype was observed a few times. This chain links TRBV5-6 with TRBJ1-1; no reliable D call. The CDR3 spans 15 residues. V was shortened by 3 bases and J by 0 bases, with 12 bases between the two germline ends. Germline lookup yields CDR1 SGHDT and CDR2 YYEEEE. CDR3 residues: CASSSSPAMNTEAFF. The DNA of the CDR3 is TGTGCCAGCAGCTCTTCCCCGGCAATGAACACTGAAGCTTTCTTT.

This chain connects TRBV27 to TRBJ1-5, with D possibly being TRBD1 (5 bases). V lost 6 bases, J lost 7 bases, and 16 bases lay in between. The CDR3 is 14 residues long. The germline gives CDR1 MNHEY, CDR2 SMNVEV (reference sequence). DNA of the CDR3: TGTGCCAGCAGCTTGGAAGGGACCAGGCAGCCCCAGCATTTT. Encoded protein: CASSLEGTRQPQHF.

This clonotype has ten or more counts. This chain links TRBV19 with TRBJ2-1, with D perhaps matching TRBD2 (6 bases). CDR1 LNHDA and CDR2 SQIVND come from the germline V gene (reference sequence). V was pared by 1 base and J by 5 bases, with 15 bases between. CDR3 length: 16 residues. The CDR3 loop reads CASSIGVLAPDNEQFF. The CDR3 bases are TGTGCCAGTAGTATAGGCGTCCTAGCGCCTGACAATGAGCAGTTCTTC.

The CDR3 sequence is CSVSVSSTGELFF. The CDR3 DNA reads as TGCAGCGTTTCGGTGTCGAGCACCGGGGAGCTGTTTTTT. The V call is TRBV29-1, the J call TRBJ2-2; D gene ambiguous. Trimming cost V 5 bases and J 4 bases, with 11 bases left between them. CDR3 length: 13 amino acids. CDR1 is SQVTM and CDR2 is ANQGSEA in the germline V gene.

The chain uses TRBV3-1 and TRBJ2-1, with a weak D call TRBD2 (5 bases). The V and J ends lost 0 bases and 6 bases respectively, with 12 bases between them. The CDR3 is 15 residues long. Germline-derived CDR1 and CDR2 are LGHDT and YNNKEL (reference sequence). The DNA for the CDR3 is TGTGCCAGCAGCCAAGACCAATCTCGGGGCAATGAGCAGTTCTTC. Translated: CASSQDQSRGNEQFF.

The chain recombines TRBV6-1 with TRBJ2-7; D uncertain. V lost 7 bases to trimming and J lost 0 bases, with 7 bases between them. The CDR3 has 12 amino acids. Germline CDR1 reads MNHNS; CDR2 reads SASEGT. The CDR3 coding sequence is TGTGCCAGCATAAGCAGCTCCTACGAGCAGTACTTC. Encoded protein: CASISSSYEQYF.

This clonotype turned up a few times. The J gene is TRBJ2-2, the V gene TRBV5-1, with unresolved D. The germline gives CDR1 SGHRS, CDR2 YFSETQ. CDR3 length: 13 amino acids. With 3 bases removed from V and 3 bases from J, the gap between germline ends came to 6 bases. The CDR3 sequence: CASSSPHTGELFF. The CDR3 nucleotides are TGCGCCAGCAGCTCCCCCCACACCGGGGAGCTGTTTTTT.

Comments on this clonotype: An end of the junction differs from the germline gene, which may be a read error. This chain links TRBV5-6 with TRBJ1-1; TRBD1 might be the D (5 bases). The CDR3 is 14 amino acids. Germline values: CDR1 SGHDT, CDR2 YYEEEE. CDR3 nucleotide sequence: TGTGCCAGCAACTTGGCCTGGGGGAGGGGTGAAGCTTTCTTT. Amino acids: CASNLAWGRGEAFF.

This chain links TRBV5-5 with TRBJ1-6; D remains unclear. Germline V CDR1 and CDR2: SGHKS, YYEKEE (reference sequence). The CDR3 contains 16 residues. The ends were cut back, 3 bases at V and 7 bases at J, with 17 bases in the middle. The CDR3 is CASSSTADILNSPLHF. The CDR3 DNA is TGTGCCAGCAGCTCGACGGCGGATATCCTAAATTCACCCCTCCACTTT.

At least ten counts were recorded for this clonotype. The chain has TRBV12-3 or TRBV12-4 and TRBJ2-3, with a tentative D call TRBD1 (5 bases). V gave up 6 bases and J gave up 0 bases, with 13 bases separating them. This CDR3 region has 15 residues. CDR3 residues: CASSDIQESTDTQYF. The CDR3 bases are TGTGCCAGCAGCGATATACAGGAGAGCACAGATACGCAGTATTTT.

This CDR3 reads CASSLGGGAMNTQYF. The CDR3, as DNA: TGTGCCAGCAGTTTAGGGGGGGGGGCTATGAATACGCAGTATTTT. V is TRBV27 and J is TRBJ2-3, with D perhaps TRBD2 (7 bases). There are 15 residues in the CDR3. Germline V gene sequence: CDR1 MNHEY, CDR2 SMNVEV (reference sequence). V dropped 2 bases and J dropped 7 bases, with 16 bases sitting between them.

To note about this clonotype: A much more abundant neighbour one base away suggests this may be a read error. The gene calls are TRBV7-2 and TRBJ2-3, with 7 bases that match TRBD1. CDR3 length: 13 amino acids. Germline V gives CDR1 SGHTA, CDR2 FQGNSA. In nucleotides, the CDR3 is TGTGTCACCTTGGACAGGCTCACAGATACGCAGTATTTT. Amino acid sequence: CVTLDRLTDTQYF. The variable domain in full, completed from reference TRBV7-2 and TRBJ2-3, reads GAGVSQSPSNKVTEKGKDVELRCDPISGHTALYWYRQSLGQGLEFLIYFQGNSAPDKSGLPSDRFSAERTGGSVSTLTIQRTQQEDSAVYLCVTLDRLTDTQYFGPGTRLTVL.

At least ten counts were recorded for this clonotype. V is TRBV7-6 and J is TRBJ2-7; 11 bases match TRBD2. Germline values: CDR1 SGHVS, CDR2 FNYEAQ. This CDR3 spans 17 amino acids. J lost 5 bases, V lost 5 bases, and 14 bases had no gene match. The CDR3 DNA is TGTGCCAGCAGCCCGCCACTAGCGGGGGACTTATCCCACGAGCAGTACTTC. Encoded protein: CASSPPLAGDLSHEQYF. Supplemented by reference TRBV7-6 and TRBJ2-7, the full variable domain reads GAGVSQSPRYKVTKRGQDVALRCDPISGHVSLYWYRQALGQGPEFLTYFNYEAQQDKSGLPNDRFSAERPEGSISTLTIQRTEQRDSAMYRCASSPPLAGDLSHEQYFGPGTRLTVT.

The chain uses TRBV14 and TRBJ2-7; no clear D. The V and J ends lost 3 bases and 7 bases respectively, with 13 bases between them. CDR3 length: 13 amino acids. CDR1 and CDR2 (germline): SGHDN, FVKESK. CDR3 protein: CASSQSRAREQYF. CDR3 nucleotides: TGTGCCAGCAGCCAGAGTAGGGCGCGGGAGCAGTACTTC.

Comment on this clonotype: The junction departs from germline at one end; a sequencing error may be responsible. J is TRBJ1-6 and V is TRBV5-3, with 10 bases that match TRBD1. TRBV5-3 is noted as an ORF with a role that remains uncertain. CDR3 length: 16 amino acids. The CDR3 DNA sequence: TGTGCCAGCAGCTTCAGGACAGGGGGCTATAATTCACCCCTCCACTTT. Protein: CASSFRTGGYNSPLHF.

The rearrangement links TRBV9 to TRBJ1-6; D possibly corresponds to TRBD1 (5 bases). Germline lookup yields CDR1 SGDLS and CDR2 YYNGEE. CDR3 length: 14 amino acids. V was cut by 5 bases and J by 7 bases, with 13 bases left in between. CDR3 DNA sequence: TGTGCCAGCAGAGCCGGGACCGTGAATTCACCCCTCCACTTT. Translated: CASRAGTVNSPLHF.

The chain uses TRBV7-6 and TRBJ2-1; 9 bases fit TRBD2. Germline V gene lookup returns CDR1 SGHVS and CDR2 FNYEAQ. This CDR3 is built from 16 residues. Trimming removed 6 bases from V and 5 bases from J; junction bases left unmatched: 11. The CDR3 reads CASRPSGASRDNEQFF. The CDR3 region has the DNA TGTGCCAGCAGACCTAGCGGGGCCTCGAGGGACAATGAGCAGTTCTTC.